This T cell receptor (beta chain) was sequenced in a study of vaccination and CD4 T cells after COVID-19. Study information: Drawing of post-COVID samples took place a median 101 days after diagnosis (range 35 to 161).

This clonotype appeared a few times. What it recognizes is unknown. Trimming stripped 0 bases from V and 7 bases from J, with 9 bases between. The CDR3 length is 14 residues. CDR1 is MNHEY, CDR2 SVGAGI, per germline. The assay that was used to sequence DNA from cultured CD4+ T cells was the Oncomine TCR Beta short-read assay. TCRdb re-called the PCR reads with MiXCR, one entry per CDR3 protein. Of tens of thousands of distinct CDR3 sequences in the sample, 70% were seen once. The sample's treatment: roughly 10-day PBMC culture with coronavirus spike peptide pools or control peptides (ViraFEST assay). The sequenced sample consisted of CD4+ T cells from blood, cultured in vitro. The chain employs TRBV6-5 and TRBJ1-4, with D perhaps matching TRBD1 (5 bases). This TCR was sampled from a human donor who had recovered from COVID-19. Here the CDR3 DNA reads TGTGCCAGCAGTTACTCGTGGGGGGGTGAAAAACTGTTTTTT. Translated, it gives CASSYSWGGEKLFF.